One sample yielded the 22 T cell receptor beta chains listed below, sequenced in a study of CD8+ T cells in alopecia areata. Sequencing templates came from extracted RNA that was reverse transcribed into cDNA. The protocol was immunoSEQ multiplex PCR, while the TCRdb copy is restricted to in-frame clones and leaves out a portion. Among 160,000 or so clones listed, 58% were seen once. Treatment given: oral pan-JAK inhibitor, 5-10 mg twice daily. The sequencing here drew on CD4+ T cells sorted from blood, taken at roughly week 55, from a patient treated with tofacitinib. All receptors come from a human donor with alopecia areata.

The V call is TRBV7-2, the J call TRBJ2-7; D is unresolved. CDR3 length: 14 amino acids. V lost 5 bases to trimming and J lost 4 bases, with 15 bases between them. In germline, CDR1 is SGHTA, CDR2 FQGNSA. CDR3 DNA: TGTGCCAGCAGCCTCTCTGGTGGGCGGTACGAGCAGTACTTC. Translated: CASSLSGGRYEQYF.

This clone has more than one count but fewer than ten. CDR3 protein: CASSQAEIPPGEKLFF. The CDR3 DNA follows: TGTGCCAGCAGCCAAGCTGAGATCCCCCCCGGGGAAAAACTGTTTTTT. The rearrangement links TRBV4-2 to TRBJ1-4; D not certain. V was shortened by 1 base and J by 8 bases, with 17 bases between the two germline ends. This CDR3 comprises 16 residues. Germline CDR1 and CDR2: LGHNA and YNFKEQ.

Only a few counts were recorded for this clone. The chain has TRBV29-1 and TRBJ1-1, with D unclear. Germline values: CDR1 SQVTM, CDR2 ANQGSEA. The V gene lost 1 base and the J gene lost 5 bases, with 14 bases spanning the gap. The CDR3 extends over 14 amino acids. The CDR3 here is CSVEGHILKTEAFF. The CDR3 DNA reads TGCAGCGTTGAAGGCCACATCCTAAAGACTGAAGCTTTCTTT.

The sample holds one count of this clone. At the DNA level, this CDR3 is encoded by other sequences in the same sample as well. The rearrangement links TRBV29-1 to TRBJ2-5; the match to TRBD2 covers 12 bases. CDR3 size: 14 residues. The V gene's germline CDR1 is SQVTM and CDR2 ANQGSEA. V was clipped by 4 bases and J by 1 base; unmatched bases: 1. In DNA, the CDR3 is TGCAGCGTTGGGGGACTAGCGGGCCAAGAGACCCAGTACTTC. Protein product: CSVGGLAGQETQYF.

The table lists this clone with a few counts. This chain links TRBV4-1 with TRBJ2-1; D is ambiguous. Trimming removed 0 bases from V and 4 bases from J, with 7 bases in between. Germline loops: CDR1 MGHRA, CDR2 YSYEKL. This CDR3 has 14 residues. CDR3 in amino acids: CASSQDTSYNEQFF. CDR3 coding DNA: TGCGCCAGCAGCCAAGATACGTCTTACAATGAGCAGTTCTTC.

The chain uses TRBV6-1 and TRBJ2-5, with 11 bases lining up with TRBD1. CDR1 is MNHNS and CDR2 is SASEGT in the germline V gene. Unmatched junction bases numbered 4, after V lost 7 bases and J lost 3 bases. This CDR3 has 14 residues. CDR3 amino acids: CASKDRGQEETQYF. Written as DNA, the CDR3 is TGTGCCAGCAAGGACAGGGGGCAGGAAGAGACCCAGTACTTC.

The chain combines TRBV21-1 with TRBJ2-7; the DNA was not compared with TRBD1, the D call given in the table. TRBV21-1 constitutes a pseudogene. The CDR3 runs 13 residues. This CDR3 reads CARGTVGFHEQYF. The CDR3 coding sequence is TGTGCCAGGGGGACAGTTGGGTTCCACGAGCAGTACTTC.

This rearrangement joins TRBV7-2 to TRBJ2-7; 9 nucleotides match TRBD2. The germline V gene encodes CDR1 SGHTA and CDR2 FQGNSA. The ends lost 4 bases at V and 2 bases at J; junction bases unmatched: 9. The CDR3 contains 16 residues. The CDR3 loop reads CASSSYGAGGPYEQYF. DNA of the CDR3: TGTGCCAGCAGCTCGTATGGAGCGGGGGGTCCCTACGAGCAGTACTTC.

The gene calls are TRBV18 and TRBJ1-1; perhaps TRBD1 as D (5 bases). The V gene lost 3 bases and the J gene lost 1 base, with 9 bases spanning the gap. Per the germline V gene, CDR1 is KGHSH and CDR2 is LQKENI. The CDR3 is made up of 14 amino acids. The CDR3 DNA sequence: TGTGCCAGCTCACCCTCGACAGCGAACACTGAAGCTTTCTTT. Translating it yields CASSPSTANTEAFF.

The chain uses TRBV7-9 and TRBJ1-2; TRBD1 aligns across 9 bases. The CDR3 is 16 residues long. With V trimmed by 7 bases and J by 1 base, 10 bases remained unmatched. Germline CDR1 SEHNR, CDR2 FQNEAQ (reference sequence). The CDR3 sequence: CASIDGTGIFNYGYTF. The CDR3 nucleotides are TGTGCCAGCATTGACGGGACAGGGATTTTTAACTATGGCTACACCTTC.

The chain couples TRBV6-1 to TRBJ2-3; a weak D match, TRBD1 (6 bases). The CDR3 sequence is 15 residues long. Trimming pared 5 bases from V and 1 base from J, leaving 13 bases between. CDR1 and CDR2 from the germline V gene are MNHNS and SASEGT. The CDR3 reads CASSKPGEGTDTQYF. As DNA, the CDR3 is TGTGCCAGCAGTAAACCAGGGGAAGGCACAGATACGCAGTATTTT.

The chain recombines TRBV23-1 with TRBJ1-5; no firm D call. TRBV23-1 counts as an open reading frame of uncertain function. This CDR3 has 11 amino acids. Trimming pared 9 bases from V and 11 bases from J, leaving 14 bases between. The CDR3, as DNA: TGCGCCAGAGACGTGTCGACGGCCCAGCATTTT. Translated, it gives CARDVSTAQHF.

V gene TRBV19 combines with J gene TRBJ2-1; D gene unclear. The length of the CDR3 is 12 residues. Germline values: CDR1 LNHDA, CDR2 SQIVND (reference sequence). The V and J ends lost 5 bases and 9 bases respectively, with 11 bases between them. CDR3 protein: CASSWVAGEQFF. In DNA form, the CDR3 reads TGTGCCAGTAGTTGGGTGGCCGGTGAGCAGTTCTTC.

This clone was counted between two and nine times. J is TRBJ2-4 and V is TRBV13, with D possibly called TRBD1 or TRBD2 (5 bases each). This CDR3 is 15 amino acids long. V was shortened by 4 bases and J by 0 bases, with 10 bases between the two germline ends. The germline V gene has CDR1 PRHDT and CDR2 FYEKMQ (reference sequence). CDR3 nucleotides: TGTGCCAGCAGCTCAGACGGGACAGCCAAAAACATTCAGTACTTC. Translated, it gives CASSSDGTAKNIQYF.

J is TRBJ2-5 and V is TRBV9, with 11 bases matching TRBD2. CDR1 is SGDLS, CDR2 YYNGEE, per germline. V was clipped by 1 base and J by 5 bases; unmatched bases: 7. The CDR3 runs to 16 residues. CDR3 region: CASSVSTSGGRETQYF. In nucleotides, the CDR3 is TGTGCCAGCAGCGTATCTACTAGCGGGGGCCGGGAGACCCAGTACTTC.

The chain is built from TRBV29-1 and TRBJ1-5; D unresolved. V lost 2 bases and J lost 6, with 11 bases in between. The CDR3 covers 13 residues. Germline assignment: CDR1 SQVTM and CDR2 ANQGSEA. CDR3 sequence: CSVEIELGQPQHF. CDR3 nucleotides: TGCAGCGTTGAAATTGAGCTGGGTCAGCCCCAGCATTTT.

The V call is TRBV2, the J call TRBJ2-6; D unresolved. The V gene lost 6 bases and the J gene lost 8 bases, with 11 bases spanning the gap. Germline V gene data show CDR1 as SNHLY and CDR2 as FYNNEI. This CDR3 is built from 13 residues. For the CDR3, the DNA is TGTGCCAGCAGAAAGGGTACATCCAACGTCCTGACTTTC. Its translation: CASRKGTSNVLTF.

This clone was seen more than once but under ten times. The V and J genes are TRBV7-8 and TRBJ2-5; TRBD1 aligns across 12 bases. The J segment lost 1 base and the V segment lost 5 bases, leaving 8 bases of the junction unmatched. Per the germline V gene, CDR1 is SGHVS and CDR2 is FQNEAQ. The CDR3 is made up of 17 amino acids. This CDR3 reads CASSLGTGGNFQETQYF. As DNA, the CDR3 is TGTGCCAGCAGCCTAGGGACAGGGGGCAATTTCCAAGAGACCCAGTACTTC.

Only one count was recorded for this clone. The chain has TRBV29-1 and TRBJ2-4, with D possibly matching TRBD2 (6 bases). The CDR3 consists of 14 residues. From germline, CDR1 is SQVTM and CDR2 ANQGSEA. Trimming took 3 bases from V and 0 from J, leaving 9 bases between them. CDR3 amino acids: CSVEGGLAKNIQYF. DNA for the CDR3: TGCAGCGTTGAGGGGGGACTAGCCAAAAACATTCAGTACTTC.

The chain recombines TRBV7-9 with TRBJ1-1; D remains ambiguous. V lost 2 bases and J lost 1, with 8 bases in between. The length of the CDR3 is 14 residues. Germline V CDR1 and CDR2: SEHNR, FQNEAQ (reference sequence). CDR3 DNA sequence: TGTGCCAGCAGCTTAAAGATTGGGAACACTGAAGCTTTCTTT. This gives the protein CASSLKIGNTEAFF.

This clone has a handful of counts. This chain uses TRBV30 with TRBJ1-1; weak D call: TRBD1 (6 bases). Trimming took 4 bases from V and 4 from J, leaving 13 bases between them. There are 13 residues in the CDR3. The V gene's germline CDR1 is GTSNPN and CDR2 SVGIG (reference sequence). The CDR3 DNA follows: TGTGCCTGGAAGATAGGGGGGGGCACTGAAGCTTTCTTT. It specifies CAWKIGGGTEAFF.

In this sample, this clone turned up a few times. This rearrangement joins TRBV29-1 to TRBJ2-3, with 8 bases aligning to TRBD1. Germline V gives CDR1 SQVTM, CDR2 ANQGSEA. This CDR3 has 14 residues. Trimming at V came to 8 bases and at J to 2 bases, leaving 9 bases not matched to a gene. CDR3 sequence reads: CSFLDRAFTDTQYF. The CDR3 coding sequence is TGCAGCTTCTTGGACAGGGCCTTCACAGATACGCAGTATTTT.